These 19 T cell receptor beta chains were all obtained from the same sample, sequenced in a study of high-grade serous ovarian cancer treatment subgroups. TCRdb's copy holds only in-frame clones and misses some; the assay was immunoSEQ multiplex PCR. The profile shows about 10,000 clones, around 65% of them singletons. The tumor samples were collected prior to definitive surgery or chemotherapy. Sequenced sample: tumor tissue. Receptors originate from a human donor with high-grade serous ovarian cancer.

The V and J genes are TRBV25-1 and TRBJ2-7; D assignment may be TRBD1 or TRBD2 (5 bases each). Germline V CDR1 and CDR2: MGHDK, SYGVNS. Trimming left V 6 bases short and J 2 bases short, with 8 bases between. The CDR3 totals 12 residues. The CDR3 sequence: CASRWGPYEQYF. The CDR3 nucleotides are TGTGCCAGCAGGTGGGGACCCTACGAGCAGTACTTC.

The V and J genes are TRBV6-1 and TRBJ2-1, with D possibly matching TRBD1 (6 bases). The CDR3 totals 13 residues. The germline V and J ends were trimmed by 7 bases and 10 bases, with 17 bases remaining between them. Germline V gives CDR1 MNHNS, CDR2 SASEGT. CDR3 sequence (DNA): TGTGCCAGCACCCGGCAGGGGCTAGGAGAGCAGTTCTTC. This translates into CASTRQGLGEQFF.

V and J are TRBV7-2 and TRBJ1-2; tentative D call: TRBD1 (6 bases). CDR1 and CDR2 (germline): SGHTA, FQGNSA. V gave up 6 bases and J gave up 1 base, with 15 bases separating them. The CDR3 runs to 15 residues. CDR3 coding DNA: TGTGCCAGCAGTATGGACAGCACTTTTAACTATGGCTACACCTTC. Protein product: CASSMDSTFNYGYTF. Based on the CDR3 plus reference TRBV7-2 and TRBJ1-2, the full variable domain is GAGVSQSPSNKVTEKGKDVELRCDPISGHTALYWYRQSLGQGLEFLIYFQGNSAPDKSGLPSDRFSAERTGGSVSTLTIQRTQQEDSAVYLCASSMDSTFNYGYTFGSGTRLTVV.

The chain combines TRBV5-1 with TRBJ2-5; D not certain. Germline CDR1 reads SGHRS; CDR2 reads YFSETQ. CDR3 length: 11 amino acids. With 2 bases removed from V and 5 bases from J, the gap between germline ends came to 4 bases. CDR3 amino acids: CASSFGETQYF. DNA for the CDR3: TGCGCCAGCAGCTTTGGCGAGACCCAGTACTTC.

A few counts support this clone. The chain employs TRBV19 and TRBJ2-7, with D maybe TRBD2 (6 bases). Germline V gene lookup returns CDR1 LNHDA and CDR2 SQIVND (reference sequence). The CDR3 contains 15 residues. V was trimmed by 6 bases and J by 1 base, leaving 16 bases between them. CDR3 loop: CASRGLRDSSYEQYF. In DNA form, the CDR3 reads TGTGCCAGTAGAGGCCTTCGGGACTCGTCCTACGAGCAGTACTTC. Looking up the rest from reference TRBV19 and TRBJ2-7 gives the full variable domain: DGGITQSPKYLFRKEGQNVTLSCEQNLNHDAMYWYRQDPGQGLRLIYYSQIVNDFQKGDIAEGYSVSREKKESFPLTVTSAQKNPTAFYLCASRGLRDSSYEQYFGPGTRLTVT.

The J gene is TRBJ2-1, the V gene TRBV7-8; 13 nucleotides match TRBD2. V lost 5 bases, J lost 12 bases, and 13 bases stayed unmatched. The length of the CDR3 is 16 residues. From germline, CDR1 is SGHVS and CDR2 FQNEAQ. This chain's CDR3 is CASSLRTSGSSRAQFF. CDR3 DNA sequence: TGTGCCAGCAGCCTGCGGACTAGCGGGAGTAGCCGAGCGCAGTTCTTC.

This clone is termed medium-sized. The chain has TRBV19 and TRBJ2-7; 7 bases are a match to TRBD1. Germline CDR1 reads LNHDA; CDR2 reads SQIVND (reference sequence). CDR3 length equals 14 residues. J gave up 7 bases and V 5 bases, and 11 bases lay outside the gene matches. CDR3 loop: CASSLRTGPLEQYF. The CDR3, as DNA: TGTGCCAGTAGTTTGAGGACAGGTCCCCTTGAGCAGTACTTC. The full variable domain, with the rest looked up from reference TRBV19 and TRBJ2-7, is DGGITQSPKYLFRKEGQNVTLSCEQNLNHDAMYWYRQDPGQGLRLIYYSQIVNDFQKGDIAEGYSVSREKKESFPLTVTSAQKNPTAFYLCASSLRTGPLEQYFGPGTRLTVT.

The chain uses TRBV7-6 and TRBJ2-2, with 7 bases that match TRBD2. The length of the CDR3 is 16 residues. V gave up 0 bases and J gave up 1 base; unmatched junction bases: 2. CDR1 and CDR2 (germline): SGHVS, FNYEAQ. This CDR3 is CASSLASGGNTGELFF. The CDR3 bases are TGTGCCAGCAGCTTAGCGTCGGGGGGGAACACCGGGGAGCTGTTTTTT.

This clone appeared once. The CDR3 DNA reads TGTGCCAGCAGCGGGGGGACTAGCGGGAGGGCGGGCGGGGCCAACGTCCTGACTTTC. Its protein is CASSGGTSGRAGGANVLTF. The rearrangement links TRBV9 to TRBJ2-6; 16 nucleotides agree with TRBD2. CDR1 and CDR2 (germline): SGDLS, YYNGEE. V lost 3 bases and J lost 4; bases outside the gene matches: 7. The CDR3 is 19 amino acids.

V is TRBV5-6 and J is TRBJ2-2; no clear D. Trimming pared 2 bases from V and 3 bases from J, leaving 14 bases between. This CDR3 is built from 16 residues. Germline-derived CDR1 and CDR2 are SGHDT and YYEEEE. In DNA form, the CDR3 reads TGTGCCAGCAGCTTCCGGCCTTTAATGGACACCGGGGAGCTGTTTTTT. Protein product: CASSFRPLMDTGELFF.

The J gene is TRBJ2-7, the V gene TRBV27; D not resolved. There are 15 residues in the CDR3. Germline V gives CDR1 MNHEY, CDR2 SMNVEV (reference sequence). Between the trimmed V and J ends, which lost 1 base and 0 bases, there was a span of 10 bases. The CDR3 region is CASSLYPPSSYEQYF. CDR3 DNA sequence: TGTGCCAGCAGTTTATATCCTCCGAGCTCCTACGAGCAGTACTTC.

This clone was seen only once. The chain carries TRBV27 and TRBJ2-7; D not resolved. With 0 bases removed from V and 4 bases from J, the gap between germline ends came to 4 bases. Germline V gene data show CDR1 as MNHEY and CDR2 as SMNVEV (reference sequence). The CDR3 covers 12 residues. The CDR3 DNA reads TGTGCCAGCAGTTTATCCCGATACGAGCAGTACTTC. It translates to CASSLSRYEQYF.

This clone was found a few times. The genes are TRBV5-6 and TRBJ2-5; D is uncertain. In germline, CDR1 is SGHDT, CDR2 YYEEEE. This CDR3 has 14 amino acids. Trimming removed 2 bases from V and 6 bases from J, with 14 bases in between. This CDR3 is CASSFLSESKTQYF. The CDR3 nucleotides read TGTGCCAGCAGCTTCTTGTCTGAATCCAAGACCCAGTACTTC.

This rearrangement joins TRBV4-2 to TRBJ2-5; 11 positions match TRBD1. CDR3 length: 16 residues. V lost 4 bases to trimming and J lost 2 bases; unmatched junction nucleotides: 6. Looked up from germline, CDR1 is LGHNA and CDR2 is YNFKEQ. CDR3 loop: CASSPWGQGGQETQYF. The CDR3 DNA is TGTGCCAGCAGCCCGTGGGGACAGGGGGGACAAGAGACCCAGTACTTC.

This chain uses TRBV5-1 with TRBJ2-1; tentative D call: TRBD2 (6 bases). The ends were cut back, 4 bases at V and 9 bases at J, with 20 bases in the middle. CDR1 and CDR2 (germline): SGHRS, YFSETQ. This CDR3 is 15 amino acids long. The CDR3 loop reads CASSPAGGGRSEQFF. The CDR3 DNA is TGCGCCAGCAGCCCAGCCGGCGGAGGGAGGAGTGAGCAGTTCTTC.

The rearrangement joins TRBV9 to TRBJ1-4; D is uncertain. The CDR3 covers 15 residues. The germline CDR1 and CDR2 sequences are SGDLS and YYNGEE. With 2 bases removed from V and 5 bases from J, the gap between germline ends came to 13 bases. CDR3 sequence reads: CASSVGQTENEKLFF. The CDR3 bases are TGTGCCAGCAGCGTCGGGCAGACTGAGAATGAAAAACTGTTTTTT. The full variable domain, its missing parts supplied by reference TRBV9 and TRBJ1-4, is DSGVTQTPKHLITATGQRVTLRCSPRSGDLSVYWYQQSLDQGLQFLIQYYNGEERAKGNILERFSAQQFPDLHSELNLSSLELGDSALYFCASSVGQTENEKLFFGSGTQLSVL.

This clone has only a few counts. This sequence joins TRBV6-6 and TRBJ1-1; D may be TRBD1 (5 bases). Trimming shortened V by 0 bases and J by 4 bases, and 9 bases separated the two germline ends. Germline CDR1 and CDR2: MNHNY and SVGAGI (reference sequence). CDR3 size: 14 residues. The CDR3 DNA reads TGTGCCAGCAGTTACTCGAACGGGGGCACTGAAGCTTTCTTT. Protein: CASSYSNGGTEAFF.

Comment on this clone: A read error may account for a junction end that differs from germline. The chain couples TRBV7-7 to TRBJ2-1; D unclear. The CDR3 has 15 residues. Germline CDR1 and CDR2: SSHAT and FNYEAQ (reference sequence). The CDR3 is CASSLSRSSYNEQFF. The CDR3 region has the DNA TGTGCTAGCAGCTTATCGCGGAGCTCCTACAATGAGCAGTTCTTC. The full variable domain, rest sourced from reference TRBV7-7 and TRBJ2-1, is GAGVSQSPRYKVTKRGQDVTLRCDPISSHATLYWYQQALGQGPEFLTYFNYEAQPDKSGLPSDRFSAERPEGSISTLTIQRTEQRDSAMYRCASSLSRSSYNEQFFGPGTRLTVL.

V usage is TRBV9 and J usage is TRBJ2-5; 14 bases align to TRBD2. The CDR3 has 16 amino acids. Losses at the gene ends were 4 bases for V and 5 bases for J; bases not matched to a gene: 7. The germline CDR1 and CDR2 sequences are SGDLS and YYNGEE. The CDR3, as DNA: TGTGCCAGCAGCAACCCGGGACTAGCGGGAGAGGAGACCCAGTACTTC. Translation gives CASSNPGLAGEETQYF.